The present T cell receptor (beta chain) was sequenced within a study of molecular identifiers for immune sequencing clone quantification. Findings of the study overall: Clones above 20 RNA copies contained over 98% of effector molecules but under 1% of naive ones.

About this clonotype itself: Its antigen is currently unknown. One end of the junction varies from germline; a read error may be responsible.

This CDR3 contains 16 residues. Germline assignment: CDR1 MDHEN and CDR2 SYDVKM. TCRdb reanalysed the PCR reads using MiXCR and keeps one entry per CDR3 protein. The sample lists some 10,000 distinct CDR3 sequences, 20% to 25% occurring once. The V call is TRBV28, the J call TRBJ1-5; 10 nucleotides align to TRBD1. The receptor comes from a human donor in good health. Some libraries in this study had Jurkat cell RNA spiked in. The specimen sequenced was naive CD8+ T cells from blood, with Jurkat cell RNA spiked in. Subset here: FACS-sorted CD8+CD4-CCR7+CD45RA+ naive T cells. CDR3 amino acids: CASSSGTGEGNQPPHF. The CDR3 region has the DNA TGTGCCAGCAGTTCCGGGACAGGGGAGGGCAACCAGCCCCCGCATTTT.